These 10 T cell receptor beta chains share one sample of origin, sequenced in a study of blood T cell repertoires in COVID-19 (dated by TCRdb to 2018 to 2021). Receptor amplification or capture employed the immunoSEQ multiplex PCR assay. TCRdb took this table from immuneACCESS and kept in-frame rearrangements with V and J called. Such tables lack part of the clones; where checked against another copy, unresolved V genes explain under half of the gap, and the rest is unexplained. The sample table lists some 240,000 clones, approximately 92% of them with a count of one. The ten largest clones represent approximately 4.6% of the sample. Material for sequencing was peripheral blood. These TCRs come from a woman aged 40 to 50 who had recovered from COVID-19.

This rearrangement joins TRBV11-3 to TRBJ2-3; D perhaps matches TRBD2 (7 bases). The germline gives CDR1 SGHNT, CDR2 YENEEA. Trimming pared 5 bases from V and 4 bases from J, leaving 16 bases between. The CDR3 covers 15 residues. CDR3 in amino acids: CASSASGGWADTQYF. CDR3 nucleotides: TGTGCCAGCAGCGCGTCGGGGGGCTGGGCAGATACGCAGTATTTT. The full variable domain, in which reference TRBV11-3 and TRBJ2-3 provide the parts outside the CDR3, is EAGVVQSPRYKIIEKKQPVAFWCNPISGHNTLYWYLQNLGQGPELLIRYENEEAVDDSQLPKDRFSAERLKGVDSTLKIQPAELGDSAVYLCASSASGGWADTQYFGPGTRLTVL.

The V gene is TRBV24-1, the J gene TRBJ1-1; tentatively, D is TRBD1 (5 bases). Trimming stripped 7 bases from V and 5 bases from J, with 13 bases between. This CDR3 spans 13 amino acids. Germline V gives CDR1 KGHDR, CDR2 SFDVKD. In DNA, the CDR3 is TGTGCCACCAGCAACTCACAGGAAACTGAAGCTTTCTTT. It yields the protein CATSNSQETEAFF.

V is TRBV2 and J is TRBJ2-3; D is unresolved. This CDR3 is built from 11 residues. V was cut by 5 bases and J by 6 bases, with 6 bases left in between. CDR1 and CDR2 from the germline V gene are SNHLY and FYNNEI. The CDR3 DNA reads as TGTGCCAGCAGTCTCGTGGATACGCAGTATTTT. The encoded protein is CASSLVDTQYF. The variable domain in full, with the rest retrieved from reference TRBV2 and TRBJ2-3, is EPEVTQTPSHQVTQMGQEVILRCVPISNHLYFYWYRQILGQKVEFLVSFYNNEISEKSEIFDDQFSVERPDGSNFTLKIRSTKLEDSAMYFCASSLVDTQYFGPGTRLTVL.

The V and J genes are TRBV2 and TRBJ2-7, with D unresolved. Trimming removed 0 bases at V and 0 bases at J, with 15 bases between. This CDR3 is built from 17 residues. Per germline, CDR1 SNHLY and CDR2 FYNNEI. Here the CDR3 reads CASSEAPTIDASYEQYV. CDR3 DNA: TGTGCCAGCAGTGAAGCGCCCACTATCGACGCCTCCTACGAGCAGTACGTC.

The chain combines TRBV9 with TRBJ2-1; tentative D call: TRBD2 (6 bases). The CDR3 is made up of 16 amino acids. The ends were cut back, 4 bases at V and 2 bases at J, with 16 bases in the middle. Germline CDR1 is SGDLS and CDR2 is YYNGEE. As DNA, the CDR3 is TGTGCCAGCAGCTCAGACCCCCGGGAGACCTACAATGAGCAGTTCTTC. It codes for CASSSDPRETYNEQFF.

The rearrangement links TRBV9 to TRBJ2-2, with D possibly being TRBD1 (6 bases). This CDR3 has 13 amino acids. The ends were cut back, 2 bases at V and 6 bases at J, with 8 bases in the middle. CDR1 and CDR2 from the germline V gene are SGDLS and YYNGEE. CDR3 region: CASSVGGSGELFF. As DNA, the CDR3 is TGTGCCAGCAGCGTTGGGGGCTCCGGGGAGCTGTTTTTT.

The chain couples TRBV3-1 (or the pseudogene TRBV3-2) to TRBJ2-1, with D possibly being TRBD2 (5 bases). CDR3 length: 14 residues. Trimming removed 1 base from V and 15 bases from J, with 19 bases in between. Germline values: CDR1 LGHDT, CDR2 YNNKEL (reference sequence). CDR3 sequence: CASSQAWAQRQPFF. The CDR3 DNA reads TGTGCCAGCAGCCAAGCCTGGGCCCAGCGGCAACCGTTCTTC.

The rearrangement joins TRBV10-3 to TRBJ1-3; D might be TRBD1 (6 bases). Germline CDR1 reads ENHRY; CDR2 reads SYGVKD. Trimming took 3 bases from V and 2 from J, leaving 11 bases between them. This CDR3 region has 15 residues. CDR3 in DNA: TGTGCCATCAGTGAACAGGGCTTTCCTGGAAACACCATATATTTT. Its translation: CAISEQGFPGNTIYF.

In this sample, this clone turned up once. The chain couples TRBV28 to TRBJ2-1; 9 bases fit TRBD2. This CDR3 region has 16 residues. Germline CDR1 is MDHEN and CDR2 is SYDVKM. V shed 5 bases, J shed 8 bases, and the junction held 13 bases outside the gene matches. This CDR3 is CASSIIWAGGPDEQFF. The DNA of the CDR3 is TGTGCCAGCAGTATTATCTGGGCGGGGGGGCCCGATGAGCAGTTCTTC.

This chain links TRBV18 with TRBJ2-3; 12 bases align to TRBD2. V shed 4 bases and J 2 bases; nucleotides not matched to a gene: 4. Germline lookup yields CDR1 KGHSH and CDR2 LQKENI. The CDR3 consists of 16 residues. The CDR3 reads CASSLGTSGHTDTQYF. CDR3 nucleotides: TGTGCCAGCTCACTAGGGACTAGCGGGCACACAGATACGCAGTATTTT.